Listed below are T cell receptor beta chains from one sample, sequenced in a study of T-cell memory formation after mild COVID-19. TCRdb re-derived calls from the 5' RACE reads in MiXCR, one entry per CDR3 protein. The sample contains about 400,000 distinct CDR3 sequences, 15% to 20% of which appear only once. The sample consisted of PBMCs or a T cell subset sorted from them (not recorded which). These TCRs come from a man between 18 and 35 years old who had mild COVID-19 (a few samples of this study predate the infection). Cell type and time point are not known. The CDR3 runs from the conserved cysteine through the conserved F or W. The D gene is left open where the match is weak. Size is stated for part of the rows, as once, few or many counts, or as a class when the clone is expanded.

j_gene,v_gene,abundance,d_gene,CDR3aa,CDR3nt
TRBJ2-1,TRBV7-9,.,.,CASSVRDNEQFF,TGTGCCAGCAGCGTGAGAGACAATGAGCAGTTCTTC
TRBJ2-1,TRBV5-4,.,TRBD2,CASSSRLAGGRSYNEQFF,TGTGCCAGCAGCTCTAGACTAGCGGGGGGCCGCTCCTACAATGAGCAGTTCTTC
TRBJ2-1,TRBV5-1,few,TRBD2,CASSRAGVDEQFF,TGCGCCAGCAGTCGAGCGGGGGTCGATGAGCAGTTCTTC
TRBJ2-1,TRBV2,few,.,CASPGLGGEQFF,TGTGCCTCTCCGGGACTTGGTGGTGAGCAGTTCTTC
TRBJ2-7,TRBV29-1,few,.,CSVDSGSLYEQYF,TGCAGCGTTGATTCAGGGAGCCTCTACGAGCAGTACTTC
TRBJ2-3,TRBV14,.,.,CASSKQGGLSTDTQYF,TGTGCCAGCAGTAAACAGGGCGGTTTAAGCACAGATACGCAGTATTTT
TRBJ2-7,TRBV20-1,.,.,CSARFGGASGEQYF,TGCAGTGCTAGATTCGGAGGGGCCTCGGGGGAGCAGTACTTC
TRBJ2-2,TRBV28,few,.,CASVRATGELFF,TGTGCCAGCGTAAGGGCCACCGGGGAGCTGTTTTTT
TRBJ2-2,TRBV11-2,.,TRBD2,CASSFPRLAGGMNTGELFF,TGTGCCAGCAGCTTCCCACGGCTAGCGGGGGGCATGAACACCGGGGAGCTGTTTTTT
TRBJ1-5,TRBV28,few,.,CASSNTNQPQHF,TGTGCCAGCAGCAATACTAATCAGCCCCAGCATTTT
TRBJ1-1,TRBV6-5,.,.,CATQGRGWAEAFF,TGTGCCACCCAAGGGCGGGGGTGGGCTGAAGCTTTCTTT
TRBJ2-4,TRBV4-2,few,.,CASSQEAFLAKNIQYF,TGTGCCAGCAGCCAAGAAGCCTTCTTAGCCAAAAACATTCAGTACTTC
TRBJ1-1,TRBV7-6,.,.,CASSLAADSEAFF,TGTGCCAGCAGCTTAGCGGCGGATTCTGAAGCTTTCTTT
TRBJ1-6,TRBV5-1,.,.,CASSLGSGPDSPLHF,TGCGCCAGCAGCTTAGGGTCCGGGCCTGATTCACCCCTCCACTTT
TRBJ1-1,TRBV7-2,.,.,CASSSFGGRSTEAFF,TGTGCCAGCAGCTCGTTCGGGGGGAGGAGTACTGAAGCTTTCTTT
TRBJ2-5,TRBV11-3,.,TRBD2,CASSFRGGREQETQYF,TGTGCCAGCAGCTTTCGGGGGGGCAGAGAGCAAGAGACCCAGTACTTC
TRBJ2-3,TRBV7-2,.,.,CASSSARGADTQYF,TGTGCCAGCAGCTCCGCGCGGGGCGCAGATACGCAGTATTTT
TRBJ2-1,TRBV27,few,TRBD2,CASSVAGGDISYNEQFF,TGTGCCAGCAGTGTCGCTGGGGGGGATATATCCTACAATGAGCAGTTCTTC
TRBJ1-5,TRBV20-1,few,.,CSARVPGGPRDQPQHF,TGCAGTGCTAGAGTCCCGGGGGGACCAAGGGATCAGCCCCAGCATTTT
TRBJ2-1,TRBV12-3/TRBV12-4,.,.,CASSWVPQANFQYNEQFF,TGTGCCAGCAGTTGGGTCCCACAGGCGAACTTCCAATACAATGAGCAGTTCTTC
TRBJ2-7,TRBV7-2,.,.,CASSFGYYEQYF,TGTGCCAGCAGCTTTGGCTACTACGAGCAGTACTTC
TRBJ2-1,TRBV7-6,few,.,CASSPWSPNGEQFF,TGTGCCAGCAGCCCCTGGTCCCCTAACGGTGAGCAGTTCTTC
TRBJ2-3,TRBV5-1,.,.,CASSQGNPYTDTQYF,TGCGCCAGCAGTCAGGGAAACCCTTACACAGATACGCAGTATTTT
TRBJ2-5,TRBV5-1,few,.,CASSWPGARETQYF,TGCGCCAGCAGCTGGCCGGGGGCCAGGGAGACCCAGTACTTC
TRBJ1-5,TRBV5-1,.,.,CASSLIPDGGQPQHF,TGCGCCAGCAGCTTGATTCCCGACGGTGGTCAGCCCCAGCATTTT
TRBJ2-1,TRBV15,few,.,CATGPESYNEQFF,TGTGCCACCGGGCCTGAATCCTACAATGAGCAGTTCTTC
TRBJ1-1,TRBV3-1,few,.,CASRPRVDTEAFF,TGTGCCAGCAGACCCAGGGTTGACACTGAAGCTTTCTTT
TRBJ1-2,TRBV20-1,few,.,CSASATGGYTF,TGCAGTGCTAGTGCGACGGGGGGCTACACCTTC